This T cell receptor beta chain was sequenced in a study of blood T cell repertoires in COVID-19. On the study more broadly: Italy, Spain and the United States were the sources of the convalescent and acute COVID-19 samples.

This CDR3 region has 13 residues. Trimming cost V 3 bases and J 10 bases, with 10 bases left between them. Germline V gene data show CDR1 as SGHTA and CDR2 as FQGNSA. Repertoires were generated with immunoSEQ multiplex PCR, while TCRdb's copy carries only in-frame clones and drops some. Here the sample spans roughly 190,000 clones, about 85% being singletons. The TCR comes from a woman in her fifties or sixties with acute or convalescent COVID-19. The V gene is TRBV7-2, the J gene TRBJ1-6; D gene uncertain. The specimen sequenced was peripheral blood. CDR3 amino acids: CASSLLGESPLHF. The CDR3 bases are TGTGCCAGCAGCTTGTTAGGAGAGTCACCCCTCCACTTT.